This T cell receptor beta chain was sequenced for a study of cytomegalovirus exposure and HLA in healthy donors (dated by TCRdb to 2016 to 2017). A note on the overall study: An earlier analysis of approximately 640 of the donors reported about 250 Gb of sequence data and 100 million to 130 million unique TCR beta sequences from about 200 million T cells. An early release that covered fewer than 750 HLA-typed donors contained approximately 300 gigabases of sequencing data and around 80 million unique TCR sequences. Of the roughly 420 genotyped donors, approximately 81% were placed in the genetic ancestry cluster associated with self-reported Caucasian donors. The study was designed to test whether signatures of past pathogen exposure could be identified by cataloging public T cell receptors. The T cell repertoires of several hundred subjects were profiled by immunosequencing and related to cytomegalovirus serostatus. A separate validation cohort of over a hundred different subjects was used in addition to the approximately 640-subject first cohort. High-throughput TCR immunosequencing, statistical association of individual TCRs with disease status, and machine learning were combined to predict cytomegalovirus infection status. In a later analysis, previously published TCR beta repertoires from 550 to 700 donors were re-analyzed and high-resolution HLA genotyping was added so that TCR occurrence patterns could be studied. The later analysis used no new phenotypic data to find candidate immune exposures, relying instead on TCR beta sequences and their occurrence across donors. An earlier analysis of nearly 600 of the donors applied high-throughput TCR beta sequencing to assess whether each TCR beta V gene segment acted as functional or pseudogenic. Alongside the repertoire data, information on donor age, sex, ethnicity and CMV serostatus was compiled. A later genetic analysis took genome-wide SNP genotypes for about 55% of the 666 donors and used that subset as a discovery cohort. All discovery cohort repertoires had been generated on a single sequencing platform. HLA typing covered class I and class II loci at four-digit resolution. The number of donors typed differed by locus, with about 629-630 for A, B, C, DRB1 and DQB1, around 560 for DQA1, over 600 for DPA1, and around 430 for DPB1. Because of strong linkage in the cohort, four to six DR-DQ haplotypes were treated as single units for association and clustering. On average, 235,054 unique TCR beta nucleotide sequences were sequenced per donor among several hundred genotyped donors of the cohort, with roughly 20% of those sequences being non-productive. What the study reported, not specific to this receptor: While some public TCRs were present in many individuals, most TCR sequences turned up only very rarely across donors. Because counts were too low, about 17 rarely observed V segments, including chromosome 9 orphons, were excluded from the earlier analysis of 587 of the donors. The presence/absence analyses assumed that sequencing depth was roughly uniform across donors, and that assumption may not be true. Correlated functional status among segregating V segments might reflect linkage disequilibrium, but an unknown experimental factor could not be ruled out. A later analysis found that TCR association rates varied across HLA loci, with DRB1 alleles showing the most associated TCRs and HLA-C alleles the fewest. In a later analysis, about 16,000 TCR beta sequences were associated with specific HLA alleles at a false discovery rate of 0.05. In vitro tests confirmed that three of the cytomegalovirus-associated TCR beta chains recognize cytomegalovirus antigens. In an earlier analysis of under 600 of the donors, most TCR beta V segments were observed in productive rearrangements about 90% or about 30% of the time, broadly matching IMGT annotations. A later genetic analysis associated a missense DCLRE1C variant with V-gene and J-gene trimming of TCR beta chains, and an independent cohort replicated the association. Because HLA typing was unavailable for some donors at each locus, only the typed subset was used in association tests. The study listed approximately 150 TCR beta chains as associated with cytomegalovirus. Because the 87-base-pair reads could not distinguish some IMGT-functional V segments, including TRBV6-2 and TRBV6-3, those segments were excluded. When HLA alleles, especially DR and DQ, strongly co-occurred, TCR associations were difficult to assign to individual alleles. This cohort had only TCR beta chains sequenced, and the lack of alpha or paired-chain data limited which features could be detected. In a later analysis, HLA-associated TCR beta chains were found to be more clonally expanded and to have lower generation probabilities than equally common non-associated chains. According to a later genetic analysis, donors in an Asian-associated ancestry cluster had fewer N-insertions in productive TCRs than the approximately 610-donor mean. According to the authors, the approach could potentially be generalized to other disease states and immunological phenotypes. Several of the top co-occurrence clusters appeared to be linked to parvovirus B19, influenza, CMV and Epstein-Barr virus, according to a later analysis. In both the original and validation cohorts, the classifier was reported to diagnose cytomegalovirus status with high specificity and sensitivity. A cluster of highly shared sequence variants was judged likely to represent a technical artifact of the sequencing pipeline. In a later analysis, most CMV-associated TCR beta chains were found to appear HLA-restricted, with HLA associations seemingly driven largely by CMV exposure. Immune exposure information for the cohort was limited to CMV serostatus. A further reported finding was that TCR beta sequences accurately predicted the HLA-A and HLA-B alleles for most subjects in the first cohort.

The cohort comprised some 680 healthy bone marrow donors. At the time of sampling, all cohort members were nominally healthy, though unrecorded immune exposures were likely present. The donor was CMV seronegative and belonged to the group of around 350 seronegative cohort members. A peripheral blood sample was provided by each donor, and peripheral blood mononuclear cells were used for TCR beta sequencing. The Qiagen DNeasy Blood Extraction Kit was used to extract genomic DNA from the blood cell samples. This clone was seen only once. The antigen this receptor binds is unknown. At one boundary the junction diverges from the germline segment, which might be a read error. The receptor library was made with the immunoSEQ multiplex PCR assay. The multiplex PCR relied on a mix of 60 forward primers for TCR Vbeta segments and 13 reverse primers for TCR Jbeta segments. Amplification of the CDR3 region of rearranged TCR beta genes was performed with a multiplex PCR assay on genomic DNA. The Illumina HiSeq System was used to sequence the amplified TCR beta libraries as 87-base-pair reads. The original methods were these. In a later analysis, some 80 million unique TCR beta chains were counted across the roughly 610 repertoires, and roughly 11 million of these chains were shared by at least two donors. Raw reads were error-corrected and collapsed into unique sequences with a nearest-neighbor algorithm that merged closely related sequences to remove PCR and sequencing errors. V, D and J gene segments were assigned by aligning CDR3 sequences to IMGT reference sequences. Each retained sequence needed at least a six-nucleotide match to both a V gene segment and a J gene segment. A rearrangement counted as productive if the CDR3 had no stop codons and remained in frame with V and J, and every other rearrangement counted as non-productive. Following IMGT convention, CDR3 was defined as the stretch from the second conserved V-encoded cysteine to the conserved J-encoded phenylalanine. In an earlier analysis of around 570 of the donors, sequences lacking an unambiguous match to a single V gene segment were excluded. In an earlier analysis of about 590 of the donors, a V segment was called functional when productive rearrangements were above 56.7%, and segregating when the standard deviation between donors exceeded 5%. A statistical classification framework was built for diagnosing cytomegalovirus status from the catalog of TCR beta chain sequences. In a later analysis, V and J genes were assigned by comparing TCR nucleotide sequences against IMGT/GENE-DB human TR gene sequences. Using the TCRdist pipeline, a later analysis assigned CDR3 sequences along with most-parsimonious VDJ recombination scenarios. A later analysis defined each TCR beta chain by its CDR3 amino acid sequence plus V-gene family, and excluded reads lacking a unique V-gene family. A later analysis removed 550 to 650 highly shared, low-generation-probability nucleotide sequences to deal with suspected cross-contamination and a sequencing artifact. In a later analysis, a clonal expansion index for each public chain was calculated from normalized within-repertoire ranks of inferred template counts. In a later analysis, generation probabilities were computed using a VDJ recombination model fitted to out-of-frame rearrangements, and the results were checked against IGoR. In a later analysis, hypergeometric tests were used to score TCR-TCR, TCR-HLA and TCR-CMV co-occurrence, with a repertoire-size bias correction applied to TCR pairs. In a later analysis, false discovery rates were estimated by permuting HLA or CMV assignments 20 times. A later analysis grouped co-occurring TCRs with DBSCAN, adding TCRdist sequence similarity when clustering within HLA-allele-positive subsets. Repertoires with fewer than 30,000 or more than 120,000 public chains were left out of co-occurrence clustering, as were four to six repertoires with anomalous nucleotide sharing. As stored in TCRdb, this immuneACCESS dataset retains in-frame rearrangements with V and J assigned. A fraction of the clones does not appear; measured against another copy, unresolved V genes explain less than half of the discrepancy, and the remainder lacks a known reason. D and trimming come from the DNA, and the V and J calls and clone size come from that table. In all, the sample holds about 160,000 clones, and 70% to 80% of those were seen once. Together, the top ten hold around 1% of the sample.

From the cysteine up to the phenylalanine, the CDR3 has a length of 13 residues. Just the 39-base CDR3 DNA is kept, in frame starting at base 1. For CDR1 and CDR2, the germline V gene lists SGHDN and FVKESK. The chain was built from TRBV14 and TRBJ2-1, with the identity of the D gene unclear. The source material was PBMCs. This TCR was sampled from a woman between 40 and 50 years old in good health and CMV-seronegative. This receptor has the CDR3 CASSPVSHNEQFF. The DNA sequence is as follows: TGTGCCAGCAGCCCCGTCTCCCACAATGAGCAGTTCTTC.